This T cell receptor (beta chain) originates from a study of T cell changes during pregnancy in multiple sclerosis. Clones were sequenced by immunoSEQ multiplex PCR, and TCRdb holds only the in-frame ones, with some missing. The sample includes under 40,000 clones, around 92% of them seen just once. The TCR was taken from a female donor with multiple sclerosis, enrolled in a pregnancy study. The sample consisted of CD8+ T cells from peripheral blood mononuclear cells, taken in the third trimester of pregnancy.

The CDR3 loop reads CASSPLDSEQFF. The CDR3 DNA reads as TGTGCCAGCTCACCATTAGATAGTGAGCAGTTCTTC. The chain couples TRBV18 to TRBJ2-1; D is unresolved. CDR1 is KGHSH and CDR2 is LQKENI in the germline V gene. This CDR3 contains 12 residues. Deletions cut 2 bases from V and 9 bases from J, with 8 bases between. The complete variable domain, with remaining parts taken from reference TRBV18 and TRBJ2-1, reads NAGVMQNPRHLVRRRGQEARLRCSPMKGHSHVYWYRQLPEEGLKFMVYLQKENIIDESGMPKERFSAEFPKEGPSILRIQQVVRGDSAAYFCASSPLDSEQFFGPGTRLTVL.